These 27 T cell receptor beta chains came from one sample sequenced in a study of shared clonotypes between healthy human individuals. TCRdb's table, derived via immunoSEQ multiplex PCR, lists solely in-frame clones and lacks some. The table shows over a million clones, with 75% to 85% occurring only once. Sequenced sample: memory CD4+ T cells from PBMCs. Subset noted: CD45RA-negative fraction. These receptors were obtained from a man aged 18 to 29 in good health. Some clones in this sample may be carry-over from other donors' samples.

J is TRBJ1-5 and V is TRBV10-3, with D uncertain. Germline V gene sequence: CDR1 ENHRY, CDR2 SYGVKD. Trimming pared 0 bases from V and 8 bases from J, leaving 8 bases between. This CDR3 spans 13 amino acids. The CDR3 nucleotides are TGTGCCATCAGTGAGTCGACTCTTGAGCCCCAGCATTTT. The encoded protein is CAISESTLEPQHF.

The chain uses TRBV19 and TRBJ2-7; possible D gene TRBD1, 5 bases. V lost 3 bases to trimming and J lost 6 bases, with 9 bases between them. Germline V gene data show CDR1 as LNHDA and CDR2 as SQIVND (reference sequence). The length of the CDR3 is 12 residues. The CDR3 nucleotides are TGTGCCAGTAGTATTTCAGGGTCCGAGCAGTACTTC. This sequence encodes CASSISGSEQYF.

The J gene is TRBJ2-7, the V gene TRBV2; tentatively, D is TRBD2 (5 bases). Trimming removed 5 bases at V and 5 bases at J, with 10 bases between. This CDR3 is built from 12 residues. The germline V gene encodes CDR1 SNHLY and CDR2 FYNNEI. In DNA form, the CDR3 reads TGTGCCAGCAGTTTCGGAGCGGACGAGCAGTACTTC. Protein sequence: CASSFGADEQYF.

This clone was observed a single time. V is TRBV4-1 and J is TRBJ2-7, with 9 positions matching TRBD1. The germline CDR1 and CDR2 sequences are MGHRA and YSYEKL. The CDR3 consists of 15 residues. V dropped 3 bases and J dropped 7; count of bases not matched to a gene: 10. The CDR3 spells CASSHPGQGNKEQYF. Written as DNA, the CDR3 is TGCGCCAGCAGCCATCCGGGACAGGGAAATAAAGAGCAGTACTTC.

CDR3 nucleotide sequence: TGTGCCAGCAGGGGTAGTAGTGCCGCCGGGGAGCTGTTTTTT. Translation gives CASRGSSAAGELFF. This chain connects TRBV6-5 to TRBJ2-2; D is uncertain. The ends were cut back, 6 bases at V and 6 bases at J, with 14 bases in the middle. The CDR3 spans 14 residues. Germline V gene sequence: CDR1 MNHEY, CDR2 SVGAGI.

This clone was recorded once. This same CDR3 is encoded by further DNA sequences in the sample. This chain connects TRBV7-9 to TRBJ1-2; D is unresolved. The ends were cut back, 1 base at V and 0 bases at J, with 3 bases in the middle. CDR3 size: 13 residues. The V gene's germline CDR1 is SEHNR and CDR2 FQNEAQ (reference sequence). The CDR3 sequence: CASSLDTNYGYTF. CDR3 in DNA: TGTGCCAGCAGCTTAGATACTAACTATGGCTACACCTTC.

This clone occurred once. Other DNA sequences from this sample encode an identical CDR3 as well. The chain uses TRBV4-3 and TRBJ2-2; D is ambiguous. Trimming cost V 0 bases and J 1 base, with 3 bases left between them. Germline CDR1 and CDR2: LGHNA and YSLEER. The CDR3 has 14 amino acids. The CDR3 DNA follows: TGCGCCAGCAGCCAAGATAGGAACACCGGGGAGCTGTTTTTT. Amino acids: CASSQDRNTGELFF.

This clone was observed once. This CDR3 is CASSSFSGSYNEQFF. The CDR3 DNA reads as TGTGCCAGCAGTTCCTTTAGCGGCTCCTACAATGAGCAGTTCTTC. The chain employs TRBV6-5 and TRBJ2-1, with TRBD2 as a possible D gene (6 bases). The CDR3 loop spans 15 amino acids. Per the germline V gene, CDR1 is MNHEY and CDR2 is SVGAGI. The V and J ends lost 4 bases and 0 bases respectively, with 10 bases between them.

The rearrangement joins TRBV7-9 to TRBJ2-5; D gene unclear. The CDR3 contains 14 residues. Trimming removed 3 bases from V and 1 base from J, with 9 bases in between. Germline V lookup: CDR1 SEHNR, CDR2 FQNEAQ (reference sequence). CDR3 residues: CASSFLTGQETQYF. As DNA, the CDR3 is TGTGCCAGCAGCTTTTTGACTGGCCAAGAGACCCAGTACTTC.

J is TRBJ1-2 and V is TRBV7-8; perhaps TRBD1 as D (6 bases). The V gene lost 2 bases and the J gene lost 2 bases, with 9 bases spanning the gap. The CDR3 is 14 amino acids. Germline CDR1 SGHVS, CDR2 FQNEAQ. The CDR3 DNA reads TGTGCCAGCAGCTTACACAGGGAGAACTATGGCTACACCTTC. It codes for CASSLHRENYGYTF.

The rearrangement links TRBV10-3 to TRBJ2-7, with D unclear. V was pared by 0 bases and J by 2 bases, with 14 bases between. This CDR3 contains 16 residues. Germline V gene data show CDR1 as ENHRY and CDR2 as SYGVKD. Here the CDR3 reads CAISESNTYTPYEQYF. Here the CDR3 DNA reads TGTGCCATCAGTGAGTCGAATACGTATACCCCCTACGAGCAGTACTTC.

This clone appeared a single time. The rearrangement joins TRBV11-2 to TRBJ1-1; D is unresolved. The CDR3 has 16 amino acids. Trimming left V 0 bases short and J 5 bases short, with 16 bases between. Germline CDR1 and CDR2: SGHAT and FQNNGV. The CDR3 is CASSLDTGLRGTEAFF. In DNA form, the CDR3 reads TGTGCCAGCAGCTTAGACACCGGGCTACGGGGAACTGAAGCTTTCTTT.

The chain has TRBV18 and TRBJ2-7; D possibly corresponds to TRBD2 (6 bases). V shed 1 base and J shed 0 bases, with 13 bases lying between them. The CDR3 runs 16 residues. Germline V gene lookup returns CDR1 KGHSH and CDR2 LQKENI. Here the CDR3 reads CASSPLGGESSYEQYF. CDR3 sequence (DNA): TGTGCCAGCTCACCACTTGGAGGGGAGAGCTCCTACGAGCAGTACTTC.

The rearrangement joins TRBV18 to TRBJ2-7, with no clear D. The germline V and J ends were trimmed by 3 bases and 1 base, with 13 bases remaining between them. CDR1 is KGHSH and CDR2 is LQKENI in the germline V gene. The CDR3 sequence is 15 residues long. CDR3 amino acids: CASSPPGFASYEQYF. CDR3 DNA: TGTGCCAGCTCACCTCCCGGGTTTGCGTCCTACGAGCAGTACTTC.

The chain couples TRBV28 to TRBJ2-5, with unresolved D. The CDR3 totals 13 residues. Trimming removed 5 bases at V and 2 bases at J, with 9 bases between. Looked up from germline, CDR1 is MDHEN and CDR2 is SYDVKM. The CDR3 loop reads CASSKSAQETQYF. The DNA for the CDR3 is TGTGCCAGCAGTAAGTCCGCTCAAGAGACCCAGTACTTC.

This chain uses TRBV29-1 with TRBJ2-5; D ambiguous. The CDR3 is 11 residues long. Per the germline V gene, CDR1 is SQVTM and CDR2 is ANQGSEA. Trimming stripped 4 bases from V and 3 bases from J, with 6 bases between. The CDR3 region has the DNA TGCAGCGTTGGGGGAAAAGAGACCCAGTACTTC. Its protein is CSVGGKETQYF.

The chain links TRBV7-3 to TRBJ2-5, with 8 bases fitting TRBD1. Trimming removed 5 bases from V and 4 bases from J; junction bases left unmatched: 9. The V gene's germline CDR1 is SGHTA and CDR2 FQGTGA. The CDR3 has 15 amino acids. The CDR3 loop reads CASSDGRTGRETQYF. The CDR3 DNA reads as TGTGCCAGCAGCGACGGAAGGACAGGGAGAGAGACCCAGTACTTC.

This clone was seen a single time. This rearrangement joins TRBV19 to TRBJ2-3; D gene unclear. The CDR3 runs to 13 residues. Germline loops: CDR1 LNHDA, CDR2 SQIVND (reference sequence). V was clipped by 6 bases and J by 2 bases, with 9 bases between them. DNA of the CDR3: TGTGCCAGTAGGGCGGAGTACACAGATACGCAGTATTTT. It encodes CASRAEYTDTQYF.

The CDR3 loop reads CASSQAMRGINYGYTF. DNA of the CDR3: TGCGCCAGCAGCCAAGCCATGAGGGGAATTAACTATGGCTACACCTTC. V usage is TRBV4-3 and J usage is TRBJ1-2; a possible D gene is TRBD1 (5 bases). The CDR3 has 16 residues. The germline V gene has CDR1 LGHNA and CDR2 YSLEER. V gave up 1 base and J gave up 1 base, with 13 bases separating them.

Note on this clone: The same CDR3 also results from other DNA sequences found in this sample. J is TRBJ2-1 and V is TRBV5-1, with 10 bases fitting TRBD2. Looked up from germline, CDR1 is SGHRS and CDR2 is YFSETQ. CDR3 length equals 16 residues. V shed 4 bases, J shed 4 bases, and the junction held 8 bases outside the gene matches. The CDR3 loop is CASSVLAGVSYNEQFF. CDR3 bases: TGCGCCAGCAGCGTTCTAGCGGGAGTCTCGTACAATGAGCAGTTCTTC.

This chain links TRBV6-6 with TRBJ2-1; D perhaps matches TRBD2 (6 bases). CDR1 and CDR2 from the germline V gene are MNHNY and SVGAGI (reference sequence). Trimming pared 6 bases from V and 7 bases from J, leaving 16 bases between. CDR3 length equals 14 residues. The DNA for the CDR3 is TGTGCCAGCAGGAATTCTCGGGGGACTAATGAGCAGTTCTTC. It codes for CASRNSRGTNEQFF.

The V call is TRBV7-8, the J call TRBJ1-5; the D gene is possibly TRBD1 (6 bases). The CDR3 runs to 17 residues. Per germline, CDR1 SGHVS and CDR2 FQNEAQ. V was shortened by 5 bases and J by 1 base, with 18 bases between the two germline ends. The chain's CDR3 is CASSPGRVRGSNQPQHF. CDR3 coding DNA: TGTGCCAGCAGCCCCGGTAGGGTGAGGGGGAGCAATCAGCCCCAGCATTTT.

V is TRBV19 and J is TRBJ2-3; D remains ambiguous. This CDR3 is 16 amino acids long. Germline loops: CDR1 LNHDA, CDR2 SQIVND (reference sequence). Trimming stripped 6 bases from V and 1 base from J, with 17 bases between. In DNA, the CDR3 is TGTGCCAGTAGGCCCACTTCGGGCGGTCGCACAGATACGCAGTATTTT. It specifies CASRPTSGGRTDTQYF.

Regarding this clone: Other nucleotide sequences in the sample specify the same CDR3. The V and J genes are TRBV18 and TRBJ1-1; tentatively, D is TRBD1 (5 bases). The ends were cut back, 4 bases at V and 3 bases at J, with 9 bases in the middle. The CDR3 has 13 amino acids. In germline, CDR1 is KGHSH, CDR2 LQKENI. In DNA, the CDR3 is TGTGCCAGCTCACAGGGGAGGGACACTGAAGCTTTCTTT. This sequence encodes CASSQGRDTEAFF.

CDR3 region: CASSFRPGLTGELFF. CDR3 bases: TGTGCCAGCAGTTTTCGCCCGGGGTTGACCGGGGAGCTGTTTTTT. The gene calls are TRBV27 and TRBJ2-2; TRBD2 is a possible D gene (5 bases). Germline CDR1 is MNHEY and CDR2 is SMNVEV (reference sequence). V lost 3 bases and J 5 bases, leaving 13 bases between the germline ends. The CDR3 spans 15 residues.

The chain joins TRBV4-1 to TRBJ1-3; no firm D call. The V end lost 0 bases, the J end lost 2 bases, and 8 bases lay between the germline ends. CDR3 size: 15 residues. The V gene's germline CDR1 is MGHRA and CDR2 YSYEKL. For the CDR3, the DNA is TGCGCCAGCAGCCAAGATGCAGTCCCTGGAAACACCATATATTTT. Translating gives CASSQDAVPGNTIYF.

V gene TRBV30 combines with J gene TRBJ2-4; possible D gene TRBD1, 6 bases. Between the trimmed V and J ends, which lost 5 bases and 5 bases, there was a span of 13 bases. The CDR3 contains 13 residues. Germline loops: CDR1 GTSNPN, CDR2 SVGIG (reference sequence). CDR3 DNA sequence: TGTGCCTGGGGCTACAGGGTTCAAAACATTCAGTACTTC. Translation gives CAWGYRVQNIQYF.